Each of the 24 T cell receptor beta chains below was sequenced from the same sample in a study of blood T cell repertoires in COVID-19 (dated by TCRdb to 2018 to 2021). Library prep was done by the immunoSEQ multiplex PCR assay. TCRdb provides this immuneACCESS table in a form limited to in-frame rearrangements. Some clones are lacking; in checked studies, under half of them reflect an unresolved V gene, and why the rest are absent is not known. This sample gives about 350,000 clones in total; less than 90% of them show up just once. The leading ten clones occupy about 0.93% of the sample. The material sequenced was PBMCs or T cells enriched from blood (not recorded which). The source of these receptors is a woman in her twenties or thirties who had recovered from COVID-19.

The chain combines TRBV28 with TRBJ1-5; D perhaps matches TRBD1 (6 bases). The CDR3 consists of 15 residues. Trimming took off 7 bases at V and 7 bases at J, with 20 bases between the two ends. Germline CDR1 is MDHEN and CDR2 is SYDVKM. CDR3 amino acids: CASTVTGGAEQPQHF. The CDR3, as DNA: TGTGCCAGCACCGTAACGGGGGGCGCGGAACAGCCCCAGCATTTT.

This chain links TRBV27 with TRBJ2-6; 9 nucleotides align to TRBD1. The CDR3 totals 18 residues. Unmatched junction bases numbered 9, after V lost 2 bases and J lost 4 bases. Germline V CDR1 and CDR2: MNHEY, SMNVEV (reference sequence). The CDR3 DNA reads TGTGCCAGCAGTTTAAGATGGACAGGGGAATACGGGGCCAACGTCCTGACTTTC. As protein: CASSLRWTGEYGANVLTF. Full variable domain (remainder filled in from reference TRBV27 and TRBJ2-6): EAQVTQNPRYLITVTGKKLTVTCSQNMNHEYMSWYRQDPGLGLRQIYYSMNVEVTDKGDVPEGYKVSRKEKRNFPLILESPSPNQTSLYFCASSLRWTGEYGANVLTFGAGSRLTVL.

The sample holds a few counts of this clone. The J gene is TRBJ1-2, the V gene TRBV6-5, with 9 bases lining up with TRBD1. J gave up 1 base and V 6 bases, and 6 bases lay outside the gene matches. Germline assignment: CDR1 MNHEY and CDR2 SVGAGI. This CDR3 comprises 15 residues. CDR3: CASRDRGGGNYGYTF. CDR3 bases: TGTGCCAGCAGGGACAGGGGAGGGGGTAACTATGGCTACACCTTC.

The rearrangement uses TRBV29-1 and TRBJ1-2; 7 nucleotides match TRBD1. V was pared by 7 bases and J by 4 bases, with 9 bases of the junction left unmatched. The CDR3 loop spans 13 amino acids. From germline, CDR1 is SQVTM and CDR2 ANQGSEA. This chain's CDR3 is CSDSAGTAYGYTF. CDR3 nucleotides: TGCAGCGACTCCGCCGGGACAGCCTATGGCTACACCTTC.

The gene calls are TRBV4-1 and TRBJ2-3; 11 bases map to TRBD2. This CDR3 is built from 17 residues. The germline V gene encodes CDR1 MGHRA and CDR2 YSYEKL. J gave up 3 bases and V 3 bases, and 8 bases lay outside the gene matches. CDR3 sequence (DNA): TGCGCCAGCAGCCAGGAAATAGCGGGGGGGCGGACAGATACGCAGTATTTT. It is translated as CASSQEIAGGRTDTQYF.

This chain links TRBV5-1 with TRBJ1-1, with 12 bases aligning to TRBD1. Looked up from germline, CDR1 is SGHRS and CDR2 is YFSETQ. This CDR3 spans 18 amino acids. Trimming removed 1 base from V and 2 bases from J; junction bases left unmatched: 9. CDR3 coding DNA: TGCGCCAGCAGCTTGTACCCCCGGGACAGGGGGCAAAACACTGAAGCTTTCTTT. Amino acid sequence: CASSLYPRDRGQNTEAFF.

The chain joins TRBV29-1 to TRBJ1-1, with a weak D call TRBD1 (6 bases). V was trimmed by 4 bases and J by 10 bases, leaving 16 bases between them. CDR3 length equals 12 residues. CDR1 and CDR2 from the germline V gene are SQVTM and ANQGSEA. CDR3 amino acids: CSVVGDGTSAFF. In DNA form, the CDR3 reads TGCAGCGTTGTGGGGGACGGGACATCAGCTTTCTTT.

The chain links TRBV5-1 to TRBJ1-1; 9 nucleotides match TRBD1. Germline assignment: CDR1 SGHRS and CDR2 YFSETQ. CDR3 length: 16 residues. J gave up 0 bases and V 4 bases, and 7 bases lay outside the gene matches. The CDR3, as DNA: TGCGCCAGCAGCACCGGACAGGGGACCATGAACACTGAAGCTTTCTTT. It is translated as CASSTGQGTMNTEAFF. The full variable domain, in which reference TRBV5-1 and TRBJ1-1 provide the parts outside the CDR3, is KAGVTQTPRYLIKTRGQQVTLSCSPISGHRSVSWYQQTPGQGLQFLFEYFSETQRNKGNFPGRFSGRQFSNSRSEMNVSTLELGDSALYLCASSTGQGTMNTEAFFGQGTRLTVV.

The gene calls are TRBV19 and TRBJ2-5; no definite D call. The CDR3 is 15 amino acids. Trimming cost V 3 bases and J 2 bases, with 13 bases left between them. In germline, CDR1 is LNHDA, CDR2 SQIVND (reference sequence). The CDR3: CASSMRMSSQETQYF. The CDR3 DNA follows: TGTGCCAGTAGTATGAGGATGAGTTCACAAGAGACCCAGTACTTC.

The rearrangement uses TRBV6-2 or TRBV6-3 and TRBJ2-2; 9 bases line up with TRBD1. The V segment lost 1 base and the J segment 1 base; nucleotides outside the gene matches: 7. The CDR3 consists of 18 residues. CDR1 MNHEY and CDR2 SVGEGT come from the germline V gene. The CDR3 nucleotides are TGTGCCAGCAGTTACTTATACCCGGGACAGGGGAACACCGGGGAGCTGTTTTTT. Its translation: CASSYLYPGQGNTGELFF.

The V gene is TRBV7-2, the J gene TRBJ2-7; 8 nucleotides match TRBD1. The CDR3 sequence is 14 residues long. CDR1 and CDR2 from the germline V gene are SGHTA and FQGNSA. Trimming took 4 bases from V and 6 from J; bases not matched to a gene: 8. The CDR3 protein is CASSSGQGEGEQYF. CDR3 nucleotides: TGTGCCAGCAGCTCCGGACAGGGCGAGGGCGAGCAGTACTTC. The variable domain in full, completed from reference TRBV7-2 and TRBJ2-7, reads GAGVSQSPSNKVTEKGKDVELRCDPISGHTALYWYRQSLGQGLEFLIYFQGNSAPDKSGLPSDRFSAERTGGSVSTLTIQRTQQEDSAVYLCASSSGQGEGEQYFGPGTRLTVT.

The chain carries TRBV24-1 and TRBJ2-7; 9 nucleotides line up with TRBD1. V was pared by 4 bases and J by 0 bases, with 3 bases of the junction left unmatched. Germline assignment: CDR1 KGHDR and CDR2 SFDVKD. This CDR3 contains 15 residues. The CDR3 sequence is CATSDGDRDSYEQYF. CDR3 nucleotides: TGTGCCACCAGTGACGGGGACAGGGACTCCTACGAGCAGTACTTC.

J is TRBJ2-3 and V is TRBV10-1; no definite D call. Trimming removed 8 bases at V and 6 bases at J, with 9 bases between. The germline V gene encodes CDR1 WNHNN and CDR2 SYGVQD (reference sequence). The CDR3 is 11 amino acids. DNA of the CDR3: TGCGCCAGCGGGCCTGAGGATACGCAGTATTTT. It is translated as CASGPEDTQYF.

This rearrangement joins TRBV7-6 to TRBJ2-2, with D hard to call. V was trimmed by 4 bases and J by 0 bases, leaving 6 bases between them. There are 14 residues in the CDR3. Per the germline V gene, CDR1 is SGHVS and CDR2 is FNYEAQ. CDR3 in amino acids: CASSSTANTGELFF. CDR3 nucleotides: TGTGCCAGCAGCTCAACAGCGAACACCGGGGAGCTGTTTTTT.

The V call is TRBV29-1, the J call TRBJ2-7, with D unresolved. V lost 7 bases and J 0 bases, leaving 10 bases between the germline ends. Per the germline V gene, CDR1 is SQVTM and CDR2 is ANQGSEA. The CDR3 has 12 residues. The CDR3 coding sequence is TGCAGCGCCTCCGGGTTCTCCTACGAGCAGTACTTC. Translation gives CSASGFSYEQYF.

The chain uses TRBV7-2 and TRBJ2-5, with TRBD2 as a possible D gene (7 bases). In germline, CDR1 is SGHTA, CDR2 FQGNSA. This CDR3 region has 15 residues. Trimming removed 3 bases at V and 5 bases at J, with 16 bases between. As DNA, the CDR3 is TGTGCCAGCAGCTTGTTTAGGGGGGGGGTTGAGACCCAGTACTTC. It encodes CASSLFRGGVETQYF.

V usage is TRBV5-4 and J usage is TRBJ1-1, with unresolved D. The CDR3 contains 15 residues. Between the trimmed V and J ends, which lost 0 bases and 2 bases, there was a span of 11 bases. Germline-derived CDR1 and CDR2 are SGHNT and YYREEE (reference sequence). The CDR3 DNA reads TGTGCCAGCAGCTTGGACTCGGCAGGTAACACTGAAGCTTTCTTT. Protein sequence: CASSLDSAGNTEAFF.

This sequence joins TRBV5-1 and TRBJ1-6; TRBD1 might be the D (6 bases). Trimming pared 1 base from V and 6 bases from J, leaving 11 bases between. The CDR3 has 15 residues. CDR1 and CDR2 from the germline V gene are SGHRS and YFSETQ. The CDR3 loop is CASSLSGGVNSPLHF. In DNA, the CDR3 is TGCGCCAGCAGCTTGTCGGGGGGCGTTAATTCACCCCTCCACTTT.

This rearrangement joins TRBV28 to TRBJ2-5, with 10 bases identical to TRBD1. With 4 bases clipped from V and 4 bases from J, the junction kept 6 bases outside the gene matches. From germline, CDR1 is MDHEN and CDR2 SYDVKM. The length of the CDR3 is 15 residues. CDR3 sequence (DNA): TGTGCCAGCAGTTCCGACAGGGGGCGACGAGAGACCCAGTACTTC. Translated, it gives CASSSDRGRRETQYF.

The CDR3 DNA reads TGTGCCAGCAGCCTCAAATACAGGGGACGAACTGAAGCTTTCTTT. Translation: CASSLKYRGRTEAFF. This chain uses TRBV7-8 with TRBJ1-1; 7 nucleotides align to TRBD1. This CDR3 region has 15 residues. Trimming took 5 bases from V and 5 from J; bases not matched to a gene: 11. CDR1 SGHVS and CDR2 FQNEAQ come from the germline V gene.

The V call is TRBV7-9, the J call TRBJ2-3; 14 nucleotides match TRBD2. This CDR3 region has 19 residues. The germline gives CDR1 SEHNR, CDR2 FQNEAQ (reference sequence). The J segment lost 4 bases and the V segment lost 5 bases, leaving 14 bases of the junction unmatched. This CDR3 reads CASSQLMVRLAGGPDTQYF. DNA of the CDR3: TGTGCCAGCAGCCAATTAATGGTCCGACTAGCGGGGGGGCCAGATACGCAGTATTTT. Combining the CDR3 with reference TRBV7-9 and TRBJ2-3 gives the whole variable domain DTGVSQNPRHKITKRGQNVTFRCDPISEHNRLYWYRQTLGQGPEFLTYFQNEAQLEKSRLLSDRFSAERPKGSFSTLEIQRTEQGDSAMYLCASSQLMVRLAGGPDTQYFGPGTRLTVL.

The CDR3 nucleotides read TGTGCCACCGGGACAGATCCCGGAAACACCATATATTTT. It codes for CATGTDPGNTIYF. J is TRBJ1-3 and V is TRBV10-3; 7 positions match TRBD1. Germline CDR1 ENHRY, CDR2 SYGVKD. V gave up 10 bases and J gave up 4 bases; unmatched junction bases: 7. This CDR3 has 13 residues.

The chain is built from TRBV28 and TRBJ2-1; TRBD2 matches 9 bases. The CDR3 contains 13 residues. V lost 6 bases to trimming and J lost 7 bases; unmatched junction nucleotides: 4. Germline V gene sequence: CDR1 MDHEN, CDR2 SYDVKM. CDR3 in amino acids: CASSRGGGNEQFF. The CDR3 nucleotides are TGTGCCAGCAGCCGCGGGGGGGGGAATGAGCAGTTCTTC.

The V call is TRBV7-8, the J call TRBJ1-2, with a weak D call TRBD1 (6 bases). The CDR3 totals 14 residues. Germline V gene lookup returns CDR1 SGHVS and CDR2 FQNEAQ. V dropped 0 bases and J dropped 8 bases, with 13 bases sitting between them. This chain's CDR3 is CASSLAQGGVGYTF. DNA of the CDR3: TGTGCCAGCAGCTTAGCACAGGGAGGGGTGGGCTACACCTTC.